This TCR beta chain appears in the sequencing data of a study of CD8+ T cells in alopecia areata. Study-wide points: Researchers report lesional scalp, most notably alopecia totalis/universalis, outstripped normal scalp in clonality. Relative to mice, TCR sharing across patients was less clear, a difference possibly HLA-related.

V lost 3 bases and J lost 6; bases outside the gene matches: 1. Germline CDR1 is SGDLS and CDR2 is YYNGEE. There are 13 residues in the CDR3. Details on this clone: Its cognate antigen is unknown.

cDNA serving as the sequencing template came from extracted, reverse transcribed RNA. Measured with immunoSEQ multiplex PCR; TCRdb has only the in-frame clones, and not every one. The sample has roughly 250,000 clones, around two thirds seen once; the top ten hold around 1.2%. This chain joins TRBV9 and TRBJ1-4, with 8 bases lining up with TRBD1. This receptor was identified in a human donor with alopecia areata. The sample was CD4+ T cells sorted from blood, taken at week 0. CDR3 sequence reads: CASSETGDEKLFF. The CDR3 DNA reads TGTGCCAGCAGCGAGACAGGGGATGAAAAACTGTTTTTT.